This TCR beta chain was retrieved from a study of T-cell reconstitution after alpha-beta-depleted transplantation in children. Regarding this clonotype: Its antigen is currently unknown.

General study results and limits: Newly produced T cells mostly accounted for T-cell counts and diversity one year post-transplant. Some patients' high day-60 TCRbeta diversity was traced to surviving recipient T cells and thymic progenitors. Two months or so post-transplant, alpha-beta T cells reportedly derived from several hundred expanded graft clones.

Unique molecular identifiers were incorporated when the TCRbeta library was constructed. Each CDR3 protein is one row after TCRdb ran MiXCR on the PCR reads. The table lists approximately 490,000 distinct CDR3 sequences, about 10% of them singletons, with 2% to 2.5% in the top ten. This CDR3 comprises 12 residues. The V and J ends lost 3 bases and 6 bases respectively, with 10 bases between them. Germline values: CDR1 GTSNPN, CDR2 SVGIG (reference sequence). The source is a child aged 2 to 9 with inherited bone marrow failure, due to receive a stem cell transplant. Material: PBMCs, obtained before TCRalphabeta/CD19-depleted stem cell transplant. The chain uses TRBV30 and TRBJ2-3; D not resolved. The DNA for the CDR3 is TGTGCCTGGAGCTTTAGCCGGGATACGCAGTATTTT. Translating it yields CAWSFSRDTQYF.